The 5 T cell receptor beta chains in this list originate from one sample, sequenced in a study of cytomegalovirus exposure and HLA in healthy donors. The primer mix had 60 Vbeta and 13 Jbeta primers. Sequencing was performed with immunoSEQ multiplex PCR; in TCRdb, only in-frame clones are kept and a portion is missing. The sample has some 70,000 clones; roughly three quarters are singletons. The source material was PBMCs. These receptors were taken from a man between 18 and 35 years old in good health and CMV-seronegative.

The chain is built from TRBV5-1 and TRBJ1-4, with TRBD1 identical over 9 bases. Germline V gene lookup returns CDR1 SGHRS and CDR2 YFSETQ. The CDR3 contains 14 residues. V gave up 2 bases and J gave up 7 bases; unmatched junction bases: 3. The CDR3 DNA sequence: TGCGCCAGCAGCTTACAGGGGGCGCGTGAAAAACTGTTTTTT. Residues: CASSLQGAREKLFF.

V is TRBV7-9 and J is TRBJ2-1; unclear D gene. This CDR3 has 13 residues. Trimming stripped 4 bases from V and 6 bases from J, with 10 bases between. In germline, CDR1 is SEHNR, CDR2 FQNEAQ (reference sequence). The CDR3 protein is CASSYGEFNEQFF. The CDR3, as DNA: TGTGCCAGCAGCTATGGAGAATTCAATGAGCAGTTCTTC.

This chain connects TRBV5-6 to TRBJ1-1, with D hard to call. This CDR3 spans 14 amino acids. V lost 0 bases and J lost 1, with 7 bases in between. CDR1 SGHDT and CDR2 YYEEEE come from the germline V gene. This CDR3 is CASSLDRRNTEAFF. CDR3 nucleotide sequence: TGTGCCAGCAGCTTGGATAGGAGGAACACTGAAGCTTTCTTT.

The table lists this clone with a count of one. The chain employs TRBV5-1 and TRBJ2-5, with D uncertain. Germline lookup yields CDR1 SGHRS and CDR2 YFSETQ. With 0 bases removed from V and 5 bases from J, the gap between germline ends came to 8 bases. The CDR3 runs 13 residues. Here the CDR3 DNA reads TGCGCCAGCAGCTTGGGGAGTGGGGAGACCCAGTACTTC. Protein: CASSLGSGETQYF. Using reference TRBV5-1 and TRBJ2-5 for the parts outside the CDR3, the full variable domain is KAGVTQTPRYLIKTRGQQVTLSCSPISGHRSVSWYQQTPGQGLQFLFEYFSETQRNKGNFPGRFSGRQFSNSRSEMNVSTLELGDSALYLCASSLGSGETQYFGPGTRLLVL.

The V call is TRBV6-1, the J call TRBJ2-1, with D perhaps matching TRBD2 (6 bases). This CDR3 spans 15 amino acids. Germline CDR1 reads MNHNS; CDR2 reads SASEGT. The ends were cut back, 0 bases at V and 6 bases at J, with 12 bases in the middle. CDR3 sequence reads: CASSEAGGVGNEQFF. The CDR3 coding sequence is TGTGCCAGCAGTGAAGCGGGGGGTGTTGGCAATGAGCAGTTCTTC.